The entry below describes one T cell receptor (beta chain). Its target is unknown. A much larger clone differs from this one at a single base, so this may be a read error. Lacking the conserved final phenylalanine or tryptophan, this CDR3 likely reflects a read error. This sample was included in a study of regulatory T cells in long-lasting Graves disease. Study outcomes and limitations: Gene preferences differed: TRBV28, TRBJ1-2, TRBJ2-5 in persistent cases. Authors noted too few samples as a limitation.

Sequencing libraries for TCR beta were prepared with iRepertoire HTBI primers and Arm-PCR of CDR3 regions. TCRdb re-called the multiplex PCR reads with MiXCR, one entry per CDR3 protein. The sample has around 460,000 distinct CDR3 sequences, 14% seen once; the top ten hold approximately 17%. Time point given: newly diagnosed GD, antithyroid drugs for less than 3 months. With RNA extracted from PBMCs as input, the TCR library was made. The authors drew patients from an endocrinology department in Xi'an, China. Trimming stripped 0 bases from V and 2 bases from J, with 13 bases between. CDR1 and CDR2 from the germline V gene are LGHDT and YNNKEL (reference sequence). The CDR3 consists of 16 residues. The data were also submitted as part of a second study, on T cells in Graves' hyperthyroidism and ophthalmopathy.

Sample: peripheral blood mononuclear cells (PBMCs), taken at new diagnosis, from a patient treated with antithyroid drugs. The TCR originated in a woman aged 50 to 60 with Graves disease. The rearrangement joins TRBV3-1 to TRBJ1-2; D unclear. CDR3 sequence (DNA): TGTGCCAGCAGCCAAGATTTGCCGGCCGGGAACTATGGCTACACCTTG. This encodes CASSQDLPAGNYGYTL.